The text below deals with one TCR beta chain. The antigen remains undetermined. The length of the CDR3 is 16 residues. V dropped 4 bases and J dropped 0 bases, with 17 bases sitting between them. Germline V gives CDR1 SQVTM, CDR2 ANQGSEA. These data originate in a study of memory CD4+ T cells and cytomegalovirus serostatus. Points from the study as a whole: Of 150 to 200 reported CMV TCRbeta sequences, under 80 were found in memory CD4+ repertoires. Suggested: most of the CMV-linked TCR signature lies in CD4+ memory cells. CMV serostatus prediction reached median AUC approximately 0.95, or 0.91 with US-trained model.

Single viable CD3+CD4+CD8-CD45RO+ cells were sorted as the memory CD4+ T cells. How the authors handled the data: After removing out-of-frame reads, around 2,000,000 distinct TCRbeta sequences remained. Data came from immunoSEQ multiplex PCR; TCRdb stores just in-frame clones and leaves some out. For V, J and clone size, that table is used; D and trimming come from the DNA. The top ten clones hold 3.6% of a sample with about 92,000 clones, 80% of them seen once. This clonotype was obtained from an adult in good health and CMV-seropositive. The V and J genes are TRBV29-1 and TRBJ2-3; D might be TRBD1 or TRBD2, each matching 6 bases. The material sequenced was memory CD4+ T cells from blood. Here the CDR3 reads CSVALSGGPSTDTQYF. The CDR3 nucleotides read TGCAGCGTTGCCCTCTCTGGGGGGCCTAGCACAGATACGCAGTATTTT.